The 20 T cell receptor beta chains reported below all come from one sample, sequenced in a study of T cell responses to AZD1222 COVID-19 vaccine. Only in-frame clones appear in the TCRdb table, and some are missing; sequencing was by immunoSEQ multiplex PCR. The sample has 120,000 to 150,000 clones, about 93% seen once. The specimen comprised peripheral blood, sampled on day 0 of AZD1222 vaccination. The receptors derive from an adult in good health.

V and J are TRBV6-5 and TRBJ2-3, with a possible D match to TRBD2 (5 bases). The CDR3 extends over 16 amino acids. In germline, CDR1 is MNHEY, CDR2 SVGAGI. The V end was cut by 4 bases, the J end by 1 base, with 15 bases between. This CDR3 is CASSSLTRARTDTQYF. In DNA, the CDR3 is TGTGCCAGCAGTTCCCTCACTAGGGCCCGCACAGATACGCAGTATTTT.

The chain uses TRBV9 and TRBJ2-3, with 8 bases lining up with TRBD2. J gave up 5 bases and V 2 bases, and 13 bases lay outside the gene matches. The CDR3 covers 17 residues. The germline gives CDR1 SGDLS, CDR2 YYNGEE. CDR3 nucleotide sequence: TGTGCCAGCAGCGTGGGAGCGGGGGCGGTATTAGGAGATACGCAGTATTTT. It codes for CASSVGAGAVLGDTQYF.

This clone was seen just once. This rearrangement joins TRBV27 to TRBJ2-1; 9 nucleotides align to TRBD1. This CDR3 is 15 amino acids long. Trimming cost V 6 bases and J 0 bases; bases outside gene matches: 3. CDR1 is MNHEY and CDR2 is SMNVEV in the germline V gene (reference sequence). CDR3 sequence (DNA): TGTGCCAGCAGCCGGGACAGGGACTCCTACAATGAGCAGTTCTTC. It is translated as CASSRDRDSYNEQFF.

This chain links TRBV11-2 with TRBJ2-6; D ambiguous. CDR1 SGHAT and CDR2 FQNNGV come from the germline V gene. The CDR3 is made up of 17 amino acids. Trimming took 2 bases from V and 0 from J, leaving 11 bases between them. The CDR3 spells CASSLRLDYSGANVLTF. CDR3 in DNA: TGTGCCAGCAGCTTAAGGCTGGATTACTCTGGGGCCAACGTCCTGACTTTC.

This clone was seen just once. The V call is TRBV4-3, the J call TRBJ1-3; D remains ambiguous. The germline V gene has CDR1 LGHNA and CDR2 YSLEER. CDR3 size: 14 residues. Trimming shortened V by 0 bases and J by 0 bases, and 3 bases separated the two germline ends. The CDR3: CASSQDPSGNTIYF. The CDR3 nucleotides are TGCGCCAGCAGCCAAGATCCCTCTGGAAACACCATATATTTT.

This clone has more than one count but fewer than ten. V and J are TRBV28 and TRBJ1-4; 8 nucleotides match TRBD1. CDR3 length: 14 amino acids. The V segment lost 10 bases and the J segment 5 bases; nucleotides outside the gene matches: 9. Per germline, CDR1 MDHEN and CDR2 SYDVKM. Written as DNA, the CDR3 is TGTGCCACCCTTAACCAGGGGGCGAATGAAAAACTGTTTTTT. Encoded protein: CATLNQGANEKLFF.

This clone was counted a single time. The chain links TRBV18 to TRBJ1-4; D remains unclear. Trimming shortened V by 6 bases and J by 7 bases, and 15 bases separated the two germline ends. CDR3 length equals 14 residues. The germline CDR1 and CDR2 sequences are KGHSH and LQKENI. In nucleotides, the CDR3 is TGTGCCAGCTCCCAAACCAATCCCCCTGAAAAACTGTTTTTT. The encoded protein is CASSQTNPPEKLFF.

The chain carries TRBV7-9 and TRBJ2-7; 9 nucleotides align to TRBD2. The germline CDR1 and CDR2 sequences are SEHNR and FQNEAQ (reference sequence). Trimming removed 5 bases from V and 5 bases from J; junction bases left unmatched: 4. This CDR3 comprises 13 residues. CDR3 coding DNA: TGTGCCAGCAGCGATAGCGGGAGAGACGAGCAGTACTTC. Translated, it gives CASSDSGRDEQYF.

The sample holds one count of this clone. In DNA, the CDR3 is TGTGCCAGCAGTCTCCGGGACAAGCCTTCCAATGAGCAGTTCTTC. Translation: CASSLRDKPSNEQFF. The rearrangement uses TRBV27 and TRBJ2-1; perhaps TRBD1 as D (6 bases). Trimming pared 5 bases from V and 6 bases from J, leaving 17 bases between. This CDR3 has 15 residues. Germline values: CDR1 MNHEY, CDR2 SMNVEV (reference sequence).

This clone appeared once. The genes are TRBV5-1 and TRBJ1-3; 9 bases line up with TRBD1. V lost 4 bases and J lost 2; bases outside the gene matches: 7. This CDR3 is built from 16 residues. CDR1 and CDR2 (germline): SGHRS, YFSETQ. The CDR3 here is CASSLMGQGAGNTIYF. CDR3 sequence (DNA): TGCGCCAGCAGCCTGATGGGACAGGGAGCTGGAAACACCATATATTTT. The whole variable domain, remainder taken from reference TRBV5-1 and TRBJ1-3, is KAGVTQTPRYLIKTRGQQVTLSCSPISGHRSVSWYQQTPGQGLQFLFEYFSETQRNKGNFPGRFSGRQFSNSRSEMNVSTLELGDSALYLCASSLMGQGAGNTIYFGEGSWLTVV.

V is TRBV24-1 and J is TRBJ2-2; D possibly corresponds to TRBD1 (5 bases). Germline CDR1 KGHDR, CDR2 SFDVKD. The CDR3 runs to 16 residues. V lost 5 bases to trimming and J lost 1 base, with 13 bases between them. Here the CDR3 reads CATSVGVQKNTGELFF. The CDR3 bases are TGTGCCACCAGTGTAGGGGTTCAAAAGAACACCGGGGAGCTGTTTTTT.

The rearrangement joins TRBV5-1 to TRBJ1-5; TRBD1 is a possible D gene (5 bases). The CDR3 covers 14 residues. Between the trimmed V and J ends, which lost 4 bases and 7 bases, there was a span of 15 bases. Germline loops: CDR1 SGHRS, CDR2 YFSETQ. The CDR3 sequence: CASSLDHGAQPQHF. The CDR3 DNA is TGCGCCAGCAGCCTTGATCACGGGGCCCAGCCCCAGCATTTT.

The chain combines TRBV5-1 with TRBJ2-5; D call uncertain. V lost 3 bases, J lost 2 bases, and 2 bases lay in between. Germline V CDR1 and CDR2: SGHRS, YFSETQ. The CDR3 is 11 amino acids. The CDR3 DNA is TGCGCCAGCAGCTCGCAAGAGACCCAGTACTTC. Protein: CASSSQETQYF. Using reference TRBV5-1 and TRBJ2-5 for the parts outside the CDR3, the full variable domain is KAGVTQTPRYLIKTRGQQVTLSCSPISGHRSVSWYQQTPGQGLQFLFEYFSETQRNKGNFPGRFSGRQFSNSRSEMNVSTLELGDSALYLCASSSQETQYFGPGTRLLVL.

By share, this clone counts as medium-sized (0.01 to 0.1%). V usage is TRBV13 and J usage is TRBJ2-1; D not resolved. CDR3 length: 13 residues. Germline V gives CDR1 PRHDT, CDR2 FYEKMQ (reference sequence). Trimming stripped 4 bases from V and 8 bases from J, with 12 bases between. CDR3 DNA sequence: TGTGCCAGCAGCTCGTCCCCATACCATGAGCAGTTCTTC. Its translation is CASSSSPYHEQFF.

J is TRBJ2-5 and V is TRBV25-1; possibly TRBD1 or TRBD2 for D (6 bases each). Germline V lookup: CDR1 MGHDK, CDR2 SYGVNS. This CDR3 is built from 12 residues. With 7 bases removed from V and 5 bases from J, the gap between germline ends came to 11 bases. CDR3 protein: CASNLGGETQYF. The CDR3 DNA reads TGTGCCAGCAATCTCGGGGGCGAGACCCAGTACTTC.

This chain links TRBV28 with TRBJ2-7, with D possibly being TRBD1 (6 bases). Trimming left V 3 bases short and J 0 bases short, with 12 bases between. Germline CDR1 MDHEN, CDR2 SYDVKM. This CDR3 has 15 residues. DNA of the CDR3: TGTGCCAGCAGTTTGGGACAAGACGACTCCTACGAGCAGTACTTC. This gives the protein CASSLGQDDSYEQYF.

The chain has TRBV4-3 and TRBJ2-1, with 13 bases matching TRBD2. J lost 7 bases, V lost 8 bases, and 11 bases had no gene match. Germline CDR1 LGHNA, CDR2 YSLEER. There are 16 residues in the CDR3. The CDR3 loop reads CASRIRLAGGMNEQFF. CDR3 coding DNA: TGCGCCAGCCGAATTCGACTAGCGGGAGGCATGAATGAGCAGTTCTTC.

The chain employs TRBV6-6 and TRBJ2-7; 7 bases match TRBD2. Germline CDR1 reads MNHNY; CDR2 reads SVGAGI (reference sequence). The length of the CDR3 is 11 residues. As DNA, the CDR3 is TGTGTGAGCGGGGCGCCCTACGAGCAGTACTTC. Protein product: CVSGAPYEQYF.

This chain's CDR3 is CASSEAGTSGSSPDTQYF. CDR3 DNA: TGTGCCAGCAGTGAAGCCGGGACTAGCGGGAGTTCTCCAGATACGCAGTATTTT. V and J are TRBV2 and TRBJ2-3; 14 bases line up with TRBD2. This CDR3 spans 18 amino acids. Germline V lookup: CDR1 SNHLY, CDR2 FYNNEI. The V and J ends lost 0 bases and 4 bases, in that order; junction bases with no gene match: 6.

This clone was picked up many times. This same CDR3 is encoded by further DNA sequences in the sample. The gene calls are TRBV7-8 and TRBJ1-5; D unresolved. Trimming stripped 5 bases from V and 5 bases from J, with 13 bases between. The germline V gene has CDR1 SGHVS and CDR2 FQNEAQ. There are 14 residues in the CDR3. CDR3: CASSAGSKDQPQHF. In DNA form, the CDR3 reads TGTGCCAGCAGCGCTGGTAGTAAGGATCAGCCCCAGCATTTT.